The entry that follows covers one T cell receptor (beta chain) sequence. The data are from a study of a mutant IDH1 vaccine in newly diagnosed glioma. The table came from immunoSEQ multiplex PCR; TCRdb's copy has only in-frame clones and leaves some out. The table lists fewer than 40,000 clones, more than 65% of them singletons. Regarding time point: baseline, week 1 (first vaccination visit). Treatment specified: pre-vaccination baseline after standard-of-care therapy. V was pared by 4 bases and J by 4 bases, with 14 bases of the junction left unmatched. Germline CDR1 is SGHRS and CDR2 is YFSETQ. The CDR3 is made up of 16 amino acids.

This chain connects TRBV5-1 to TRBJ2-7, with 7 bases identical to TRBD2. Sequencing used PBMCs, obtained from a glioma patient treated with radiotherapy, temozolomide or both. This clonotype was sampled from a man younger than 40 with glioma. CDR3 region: CASSPSGSGTRYEQYF. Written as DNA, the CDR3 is TGCGCCAGCAGCCCCTCTGGGAGCGGGACTCGTTACGAGCAGTACTTC. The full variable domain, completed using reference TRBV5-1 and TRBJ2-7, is KAGVTQTPRYLIKTRGQQVTLSCSPISGHRSVSWYQQTPGQGLQFLFEYFSETQRNKGNFPGRFSGRQFSNSRSEMNVSTLELGDSALYLCASSPSGSGTRYEQYFGPGTRLTVT.